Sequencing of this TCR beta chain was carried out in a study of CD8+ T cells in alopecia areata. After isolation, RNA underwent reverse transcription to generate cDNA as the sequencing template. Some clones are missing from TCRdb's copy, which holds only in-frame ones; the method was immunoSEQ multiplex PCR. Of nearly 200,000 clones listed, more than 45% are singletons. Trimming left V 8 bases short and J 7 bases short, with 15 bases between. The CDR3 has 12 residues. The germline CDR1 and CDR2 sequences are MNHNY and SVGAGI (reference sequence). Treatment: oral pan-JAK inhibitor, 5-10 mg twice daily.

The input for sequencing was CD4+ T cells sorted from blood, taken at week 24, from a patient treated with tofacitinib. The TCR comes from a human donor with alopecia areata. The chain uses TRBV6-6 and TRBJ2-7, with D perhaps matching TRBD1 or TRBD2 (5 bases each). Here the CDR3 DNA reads TGTGCCAGCCGGGGCGAGGGGAATGAGCAGTACTTC. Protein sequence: CASRGEGNEQYF.